The 12 T cell receptor beta chains presented below share a single source sample, sequenced in a study of blood T cell repertoires in COVID-19. TCRdb keeps only in-frame clones here, not all; method: immunoSEQ multiplex PCR. This table has roughly 46,000 clones, 80% to 90% appearing once. Source material: peripheral blood. All receptors come from a human donor in a cohort sampled during active COVID-19. The donor label of this sample is uncertain.

The V gene is TRBV7-3, the J gene TRBJ2-3; D unresolved. V lost 3 bases, J lost 4 bases, and 5 bases lay in between. Germline V gene data show CDR1 as SGHTA and CDR2 as FQGTGA. The CDR3 length is 12 residues. CDR3 loop: CASSLGPDTQYF. The CDR3 DNA reads TGTGCCAGCAGCTTGGGCCCAGATACGCAGTATTTT.

The rearrangement joins TRBV6-5 to TRBJ2-4; TRBD2 is a possible D gene (6 bases). Trimming shortened V by 7 bases and J by 7 bases, and 14 bases separated the two germline ends. Germline V CDR1 and CDR2: MNHEY, SVGAGI. This CDR3 is built from 13 residues. The CDR3 spells CASNRGGVNIQYF. As DNA, the CDR3 is TGTGCCAGCAATCGTGGCGGGGTGAACATTCAGTACTTC.

The CDR3 here is CASSGSRSQHF. Here the CDR3 DNA reads TGTGCCAGCAGTGGCTCCCGGTCCCAGCATTTT. The gene calls are TRBV2 and TRBJ1-5; D remains unclear. The CDR3 is made up of 11 amino acids. The V end lost 4 bases, the J end lost 11 bases, and 9 bases lay between the germline ends. Germline V gene sequence: CDR1 SNHLY, CDR2 FYNNEI.

The chain recombines TRBV7-9 with TRBJ1-2; 9 bases fit TRBD1. Per the germline V gene, CDR1 is SEHNR and CDR2 is FQNEAQ (reference sequence). CDR3 size: 13 residues. V shed 4 bases, J shed 4 bases, and the junction held 1 base outside the gene matches. As DNA, the CDR3 is TGTGCCAGCAGCTCGACAGGGGGCTATGGCTACACCTTC. The encoded protein is CASSSTGGYGYTF.

This clone was observed a few times. This rearrangement joins TRBV10-3 to TRBJ1-1; no clear D gene. The CDR3 has 13 amino acids. The V end lost 4 bases, the J end lost 11 bases, and 17 bases lay between the germline ends. Germline CDR1 and CDR2: ENHRY and SYGVKD. CDR3 sequence reads: CAISGSEGGRAFF. The CDR3 region has the DNA TGTGCCATCAGTGGAAGCGAGGGTGGAAGGGCTTTCTTT.

The chain has TRBV27 and TRBJ2-5, with D perhaps TRBD1 (5 bases). This CDR3 comprises 13 residues. The V and J ends lost 4 bases and 1 base respectively, with 7 bases between them. The germline CDR1 and CDR2 sequences are MNHEY and SMNVEV (reference sequence). The DNA for the CDR3 is TGTGCCAGCAGTTGGACAATCCAAGAGACCCAGTACTTC. It translates to CASSWTIQETQYF.

The chain carries TRBV25-1 and TRBJ1-2; TRBD1 might be the D (6 bases). Germline CDR1 is MGHDK and CDR2 is SYGVNS. V lost 6 bases, J lost 2 bases, and 13 bases lay in between. CDR3 size: 14 residues. The CDR3 protein is CASRTYRENYGYTF. The CDR3 DNA sequence: TGTGCCAGCAGAACCTACAGGGAAAACTATGGCTACACCTTC.

This chain connects TRBV19 to TRBJ2-4; D perhaps matches TRBD2 (5 bases). The CDR3 covers 16 residues. The germline CDR1 and CDR2 sequences are LNHDA and SQIVND (reference sequence). V was cut by 2 bases and J by 1 base, with 12 bases left in between. In DNA, the CDR3 is TGTGCCAGTAGTATACAGGAGACGGGGGCCAAAAACATTCAGTACTTC. Protein: CASSIQETGAKNIQYF.

The CDR3: CASTDRGRNGYTF. The CDR3, as DNA: TGTGCCAGTACCGACAGGGGTCGAAATGGCTACACCTTC. The rearrangement uses TRBV19 and TRBJ1-2; 8 nucleotides agree with TRBD1. The V gene's germline CDR1 is LNHDA and CDR2 SQIVND (reference sequence). This CDR3 is 13 amino acids long. V dropped 7 bases and J dropped 6; count of bases not matched to a gene: 7.

The CDR3 protein is CASSLATGQGALEQYF. In nucleotides, the CDR3 is TGTGCCAGCAGCTTGGCGACCGGACAGGGGGCACTCGAGCAGTACTTC. The chain joins TRBV5-4 to TRBJ2-7; 11 nucleotides agree with TRBD1. The V gene's germline CDR1 is SGHNT and CDR2 YYREEE (reference sequence). This CDR3 is built from 16 residues. The junction had 8 bases not matched to a gene; V was cut back by 0 bases and J by 6 bases.

V gene TRBV5-4 combines with J gene TRBJ2-2; 8 bases fit TRBD1. The V gene's germline CDR1 is SGHNT and CDR2 YYREEE (reference sequence). CDR3 length: 16 amino acids. V gave up 4 bases and J gave up 5 bases; unmatched junction bases: 10. In DNA form, the CDR3 reads TGTGCCAGCAGCATCTCGCAGGGGGCAGGGACCGGGGAGCTGTTTTTT. It specifies CASSISQGAGTGELFF.

The rearrangement joins TRBV19 to TRBJ1-1; 7 nucleotides match TRBD1. CDR1 is LNHDA, CDR2 SQIVND, per germline (reference sequence). This CDR3 comprises 12 residues. The V gene end was trimmed by 10 bases and the J gene end by 1 base; junction bases not matched to a gene: 3. The CDR3 region has the DNA TGTGCCACTTGGGACAGGAACACTGAAGCTTTCTTT. Translating gives CATWDRNTEAFF. Supplemented by reference TRBV19 and TRBJ1-1, the full variable domain reads DGGITQSPKYLFRKEGQNVTLSCEQNLNHDAMYWYRQDPGQGLRLIYYSQIVNDFQKGDIAEGYSVSREKKESFPLTVTSAQKNPTAFYLCATWDRNTEAFFGQGTRLTVV.